These 22 T cell receptor beta chains were all obtained from the same sample, sequenced in a study of OX40 agonist ivuxolimab in advanced cancers. Profiled with immunoSEQ multiplex PCR; TCRdb holds only in-frame clones, not every one. Among around 80,000 clones listed, around 80% were seen once. Sequences were derived from CD4+ or CD8+ T cells sorted from blood, sampled in a trial of the OX40 agonist ivuxolimab. These receptors were obtained from an adult with an advanced solid tumor such as melanoma, head and neck, liver or kidney cancer.

The CDR3 protein is CASSPPRAVGSNEQFF. CDR3 coding DNA: TGTGCCAGCAGTCCCCCCCGTGCAGTTGGCTCCAATGAGCAGTTCTTC. The chain combines TRBV28 with TRBJ2-1; D unclear. The CDR3 contains 16 residues. Deletions cut 5 bases from V and 6 bases from J, with 20 bases between. Germline V gives CDR1 MDHEN, CDR2 SYDVKM.

This chain links TRBV5-4 with TRBJ1-4; 7 bases are a match to TRBD1. V trimming: 1 base; J trimming: 0 bases; junction bases outside the gene matches: 12. Germline CDR1 and CDR2: SGHNT and YYREEE (reference sequence). The CDR3 length is 19 residues. The chain's CDR3 is CASSLSTGAPRATNEKLFF. The CDR3 DNA follows: TGTGCCAGCAGCTTGAGTACAGGGGCCCCTCGGGCAACTAATGAAAAACTGTTTTTT.

The chain combines TRBV28 with TRBJ1-3; D is perhaps TRBD1 (5 bases). Trimming removed 7 bases at V and 0 bases at J, with 10 bases between. The CDR3 is 14 amino acids. Germline V gene data show CDR1 as MDHEN and CDR2 as SYDVKM. The CDR3 DNA is TGTGCCAGCACCTCAGGGTTCTCTGGAAACACCATATATTTT. Residues: CASTSGFSGNTIYF. The whole variable domain, remainder taken from reference TRBV28 and TRBJ1-3, is DVKVTQSSRYLVKRTGEKVFLECVQDMDHENMFWYRQDPGLGLRLIYFSYDVKMKEKGDIPEGYSVSREKKERFSLILESASTNQTSMYLCASTSGFSGNTIYFGEGSWLTVV.

The J gene is TRBJ1-1, the V gene TRBV6-6, with D hard to call. Per germline, CDR1 MNHNY and CDR2 SVGAGI (reference sequence). V lost 4 bases and J lost 3, with 6 bases in between. This CDR3 region has 12 residues. Here the CDR3 DNA reads TGTGCCAGCAGTTGGGAGGACACTGAAGCTTTCTTT. Its translation is CASSWEDTEAFF.

V and J are TRBV5-1 and TRBJ2-5; 8 bases are shared with TRBD1. The germline CDR1 and CDR2 sequences are SGHRS and YFSETQ. The CDR3 spans 15 residues. The V and J ends lost 2 bases and 5 bases, in that order; junction bases with no gene match: 8. CDR3 protein: CASSFGSRGLETQYF. CDR3 nucleotides: TGCGCCAGCAGCTTTGGTTCCAGGGGGCTCGAGACCCAGTACTTC. The full variable domain, in which reference TRBV5-1 and TRBJ2-5 provide the parts outside the CDR3, is KAGVTQTPRYLIKTRGQQVTLSCSPISGHRSVSWYQQTPGQGLQFLFEYFSETQRNKGNFPGRFSGRQFSNSRSEMNVSTLELGDSALYLCASSFGSRGLETQYFGPGTRLLVL.

The chain uses TRBV29-1 and TRBJ2-5; 7 positions agree with TRBD2. This CDR3 is built from 16 residues. Germline V gene sequence: CDR1 SQVTM, CDR2 ANQGSEA. The V gene end was trimmed by 5 bases and the J gene end by 4 bases; junction bases not matched to a gene: 16. CDR3 nucleotide sequence: TGCAGCGTTCGAGCCGGGAGCGTTTGGGAGGGAGAGACCCAGTACTTC. It yields the protein CSVRAGSVWEGETQYF.

The rearrangement joins TRBV10-3 to TRBJ1-2; no clear D gene. This CDR3 comprises 13 residues. Germline assignment: CDR1 ENHRY and CDR2 SYGVKD. The V and J ends lost 2 bases and 8 bases respectively, with 12 bases between them. DNA of the CDR3: TGTGCCATCAGTGAGGTTGGGGTGAGAGGCTACACCTTC. Its protein product is CAISEVGVRGYTF.

The chain has TRBV5-1 and TRBJ1-1; tentative D call: TRBD1 (5 bases). The length of the CDR3 is 13 residues. Germline assignment: CDR1 SGHRS and CDR2 YFSETQ. Trimming pared 3 bases from V and 1 base from J, leaving 7 bases between. The CDR3: CASSSGTNTEAFF. The CDR3, as DNA: TGCGCCAGCAGCTCCGGGACGAACACTGAAGCTTTCTTT. The complete variable domain, with remaining parts taken from reference TRBV5-1 and TRBJ1-1, reads KAGVTQTPRYLIKTRGQQVTLSCSPISGHRSVSWYQQTPGQGLQFLFEYFSETQRNKGNFPGRFSGRQFSNSRSEMNVSTLELGDSALYLCASSSGTNTEAFFGQGTRLTVV.

The chain joins TRBV29-1 to TRBJ2-5; D remains ambiguous. CDR1 and CDR2 from the germline V gene are SQVTM and ANQGSEA. V dropped 4 bases and J dropped 0 bases, with 9 bases sitting between them. The CDR3 extends over 13 amino acids. The CDR3 reads CSVAGSHQETQYF. The CDR3 DNA follows: TGCAGCGTTGCGGGCAGCCACCAAGAGACCCAGTACTTC.

This clone showed up just once. The chain is built from TRBV7-8 and TRBJ2-2, with a weak D call TRBD2 (6 bases). V dropped 5 bases and J dropped 5 bases, with 18 bases sitting between them. CDR1 and CDR2 from the germline V gene are SGHVS and FQNEAQ. CDR3 length: 16 residues. The DNA of the CDR3 is TGTGCCAGCAGCCAACCAGCCGGGAGAGGGACCGGGGAGCTGTTTTTT. This sequence encodes CASSQPAGRGTGELFF.

The chain recombines TRBV6-5 with TRBJ2-7, with a tentative D call TRBD2 (5 bases). V lost 0 bases and J lost 0, with 12 bases in between. The germline V gene encodes CDR1 MNHEY and CDR2 SVGAGI. This CDR3 spans 16 amino acids. CDR3 residues: CASSYSKYGDSYEQYF. CDR3 coding DNA: TGTGCCAGCAGTTACTCGAAATACGGGGACTCCTACGAGCAGTACTTC.

The V and J genes are TRBV6-6 and TRBJ1-4; D is unresolved. The CDR3 runs to 14 residues. The V end lost 7 bases, the J end lost 5 bases, and 14 bases lay between the germline ends. Germline V gene lookup returns CDR1 MNHNY and CDR2 SVGAGI (reference sequence). The CDR3 DNA is TGTGCCAGCAACCTCGGGAGAGACAATGAAAAACTGTTTTTT. The encoded protein is CASNLGRDNEKLFF.

This clone was counted between two and nine times. The chain links TRBV28 to TRBJ1-5, with TRBD1 matching 12 bases. V was pared by 7 bases and J by 8 bases, with 9 bases of the junction left unmatched. CDR3 length: 15 residues. Per germline, CDR1 MDHEN and CDR2 SYDVKM. DNA of the CDR3: TGTGCCAGCAAGTCGGGACAGGGGGCGAGGGAGCCCCAGCATTTT. Amino acid sequence: CASKSGQGAREPQHF.

The rearrangement joins TRBV11-2 to TRBJ2-7; D unresolved. V gave up 5 bases and J gave up 6 bases, with 8 bases separating them. Looked up from germline, CDR1 is SGHAT and CDR2 is FQNNGV. The CDR3 runs to 11 residues. CDR3: CASSMDGEQYF. The CDR3 region has the DNA TGTGCCAGCAGCATGGATGGCGAGCAGTACTTC.

The chain links TRBV11-2 to TRBJ2-7; D remains unclear. Trimming stripped 3 bases from V and 7 bases from J, with 7 bases between. This CDR3 region has 11 residues. The V gene's germline CDR1 is SGHAT and CDR2 FQNNGV. Written as DNA, the CDR3 is TGTGCCAGCAGCTTTTCCGGGGAGCAGTACTTC. It codes for CASSFSGEQYF.

Judged by abundance, this clone is medium-sized. The chain couples TRBV11-2 to TRBJ2-7; the match to TRBD2 covers 9 bases. The CDR3 is 13 residues long. CDR1 and CDR2 (germline): SGHAT, FQNNGV. V dropped 6 bases and J dropped 4; count of bases not matched to a gene: 4. The CDR3 here is CASRGTSWYEQYF. The CDR3 nucleotides read TGTGCCAGCAGAGGGACTAGCTGGTACGAGCAGTACTTC.

The V and J genes are TRBV6-1 and TRBJ1-2; 7 nucleotides align to TRBD1. The length of the CDR3 is 14 residues. The V segment lost 4 bases and the J segment 7 bases; nucleotides outside the gene matches: 9. Germline values: CDR1 MNHNS, CDR2 SASEGT. DNA for the CDR3: TGTGCCAGCAGTGGGGAGGGGGCGACTAGTGGCTACACCTTC. Amino acid sequence: CASSGEGATSGYTF.

This sequence joins TRBV21-1 and TRBJ2-7; the DNA was not used to check the table's D call, TRBD1. TRBV21-1 is a known pseudogene. The CDR3 is made up of 15 amino acids. The DNA of the CDR3 is TGTGCCAGCAGCAAAGATAGGACAGCGTCCTACGAGCAGTACTTC. It yields the protein CASSKDRTASYEQYF.

The chain is built from TRBV7-3 and TRBJ2-3; 14 bases line up with TRBD2. V was pared by 5 bases and J by 7 bases, with 11 bases of the junction left unmatched. The V gene's germline CDR1 is SGHTA and CDR2 FQGTGA. The CDR3 length is 17 residues. DNA of the CDR3: TGTGCCAGCAGCGCTTCCTCGACTAGCGGGGGGGCGTATACGCAGTATTTT. Its translation is CASSASSTSGGAYTQYF.

The chain couples TRBV18 to TRBJ2-3; the match to TRBD2 covers 9 bases. The CDR3 is 15 amino acids. Unmatched junction bases numbered 6, after V lost 6 bases and J lost 2 bases. CDR1 and CDR2 (germline): KGHSH, LQKENI. In DNA form, the CDR3 reads TGTGCCAGCTCGCCAACTAGCGGGCCCACAGATACGCAGTATTTT. Amino acid sequence: CASSPTSGPTDTQYF.

The V and J genes are TRBV7-2 and TRBJ2-1; TRBD2 might be the D (6 bases). V lost 2 bases to trimming and J lost 7 bases, with 15 bases between them. The CDR3 runs 15 residues. The germline V gene encodes CDR1 SGHTA and CDR2 FQGNSA. DNA of the CDR3: TGTGCCAGCAGCTTACAGACTAGAAGGGAGAATGAGCAGTTCTTC. It encodes CASSLQTRRENEQFF.

This rearrangement joins TRBV10-3 to TRBJ2-2; D is undetermined. V was shortened by 4 bases and J by 0 bases, with 6 bases between the two germline ends. The germline V gene has CDR1 ENHRY and CDR2 SYGVKD. The CDR3 is 14 residues long. CDR3 coding DNA: TGTGCCATCAGTGGCGGTCCGAACACCGGGGAGCTGTTTTTT. This encodes CAISGGPNTGELFF.